This T cell receptor beta chain came from a study of molecular identifiers for immune sequencing clone quantification. Across the whole study: Replicate experiments divided RNA from around 20,000 or 100,000 naive CD8 cells into five parts and sequenced four. Study-level findings and limits: Highly expanded clones may be undercounted when identical TCR molecules share barcodes. Over 97% of effector molecules, but under 1% in naive cells, were held by clones with more than 20 RNA copies.

This clonotype was recorded at least ten times. Its specificity is unknown. Trimming cost V 3 bases and J 9 bases; bases outside gene matches: 13. Germline V CDR1 and CDR2: MNHEY, SMNVEV (reference sequence). The CDR3 covers 16 residues. TCRdb recomputed calls from the PCR reads with MiXCR, one row per CDR3 protein. The sample has 60,000 to 80,000 distinct CDR3 sequences, around 20% seen once. The sorting of naive CD8 T cells used the CD8+CD4-CCR7+CD45RA+ phenotype. The receptor was isolated from a human donor in good health. Some libraries in this study had Jurkat cell RNA spiked in. The sequenced material came from naive CD8+ T cells from blood, with Jurkat cell RNA spiked in. Subset given: FACS-sorted CD8+CD4-CCR7+CD45RA+ naive T cells. The chain links TRBV27 to TRBJ2-1; TRBD2 aligns across 8 bases. For the CDR3, the DNA is TGTGCCAGCAGTTTCCCTCCAGGAGAGCGGGGGCGTGAGCAGTTCTTC. Its protein product is CASSFPPGERGREQFF.